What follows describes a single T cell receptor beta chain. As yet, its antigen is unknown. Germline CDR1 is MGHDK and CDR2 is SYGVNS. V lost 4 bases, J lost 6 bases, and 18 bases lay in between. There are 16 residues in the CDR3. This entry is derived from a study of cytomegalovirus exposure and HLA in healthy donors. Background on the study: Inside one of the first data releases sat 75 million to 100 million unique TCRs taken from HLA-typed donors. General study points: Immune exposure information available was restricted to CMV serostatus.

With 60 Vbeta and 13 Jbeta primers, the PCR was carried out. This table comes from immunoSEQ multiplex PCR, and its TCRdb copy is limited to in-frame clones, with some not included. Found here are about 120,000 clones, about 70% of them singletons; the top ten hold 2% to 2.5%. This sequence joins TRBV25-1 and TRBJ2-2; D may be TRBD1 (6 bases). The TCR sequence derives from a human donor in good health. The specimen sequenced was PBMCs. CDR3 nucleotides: TGTGCCAGCAGTGGGTCTGGGGGCCGGCGGGCCGGGGAGCTGTTTTTT. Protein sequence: CASSGSGGRRAGELFF.